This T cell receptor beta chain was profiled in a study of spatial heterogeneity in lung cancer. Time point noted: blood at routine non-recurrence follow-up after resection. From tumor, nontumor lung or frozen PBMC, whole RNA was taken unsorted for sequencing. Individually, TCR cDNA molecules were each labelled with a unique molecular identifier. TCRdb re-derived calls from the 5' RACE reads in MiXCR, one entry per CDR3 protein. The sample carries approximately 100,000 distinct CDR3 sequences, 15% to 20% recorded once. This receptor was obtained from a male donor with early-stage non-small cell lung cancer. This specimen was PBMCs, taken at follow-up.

The CDR3 sequence is CASSFIQGGTGELFF. CDR3 in DNA: TGTGCCAGCAGCTTTATACAGGGGGGCACCGGGGAGCTGTTTTTT. The chain employs TRBV7-2 and TRBJ2-2; 8 nucleotides agree with TRBD1. The J segment lost 4 bases and the V segment lost 3 bases, leaving 4 bases of the junction unmatched. The germline gives CDR1 SGHTA, CDR2 FQGNSA. CDR3 length equals 15 residues.